This T cell receptor (beta chain) derives from a study of blood T cell repertoires in COVID-19. Across the study: Acute and convalescent COVID-19 specimens originated in the United States, Italy and Spain. PBMCs, B-cell-depleted T cells, or T cells provided the cDNA or gDNA that made up the material.

The CDR3 is 13 residues long. V lost 0 bases to trimming and J lost 5 bases, with 4 bases between them. Germline V gene lookup returns CDR1 MGHRA and CDR2 YSYEKL. In the source study's methods: It was from reference gene primer amplification that nucleated cell counts were estimated. Produced via immunoSEQ multiplex PCR; TCRdb's table is partial and in-frame only. Clone size and the V and J calls come from that table; the DNA yielded D and trimming. The sample lists some 110,000 clones; 80% to 90% were seen once. A word on this clone: Other DNA sequences in this sample translate to the same CDR3.

Sequences were obtained from peripheral blood. The rearrangement uses TRBV4-1 and TRBJ2-2; D unclear. The origin of this receptor is a man in his forties with acute or convalescent COVID-19. CDR3 residues: CASSQERTGELFF. The CDR3 region has the DNA TGCGCCAGCAGCCAAGAACGGACCGGGGAGCTGTTTTTT.